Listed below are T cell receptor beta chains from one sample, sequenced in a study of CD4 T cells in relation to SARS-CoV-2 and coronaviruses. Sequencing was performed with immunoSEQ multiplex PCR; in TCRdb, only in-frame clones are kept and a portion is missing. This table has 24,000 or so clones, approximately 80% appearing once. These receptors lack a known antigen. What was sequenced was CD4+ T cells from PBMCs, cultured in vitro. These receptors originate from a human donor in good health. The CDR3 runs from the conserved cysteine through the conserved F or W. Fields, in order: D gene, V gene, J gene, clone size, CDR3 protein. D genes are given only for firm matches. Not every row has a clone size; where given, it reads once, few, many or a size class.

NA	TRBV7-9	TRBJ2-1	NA	CASSLGLWGRRLNEQFF
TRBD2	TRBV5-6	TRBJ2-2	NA	CASSLGTSDTGELFF
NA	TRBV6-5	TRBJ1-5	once	CATFPGEIGNQPQHF
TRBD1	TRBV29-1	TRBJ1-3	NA	CSVENRGSGNTIYF
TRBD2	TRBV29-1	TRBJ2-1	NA	CSTLSGTSINEQFF
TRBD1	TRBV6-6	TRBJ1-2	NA	CASSRQGPNYGYTF
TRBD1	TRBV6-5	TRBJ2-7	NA	CASSYFSGQGGYEQYF
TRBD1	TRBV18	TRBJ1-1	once	CASSPETGGVTEAFF
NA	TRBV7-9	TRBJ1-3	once	CASSLELRNTIYF
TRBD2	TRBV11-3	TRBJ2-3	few	CASSSGLAGTDTQYF
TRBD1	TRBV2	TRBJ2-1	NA	CASRPGQADNEQFF
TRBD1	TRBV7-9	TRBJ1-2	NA	CASSGGDRGLSGGYTF
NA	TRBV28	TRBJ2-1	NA	CASSWTIAGISYNEQFF
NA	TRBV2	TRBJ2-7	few	CASKPRSTSYEQYF
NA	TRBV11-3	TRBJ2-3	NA	CASSLTTSTDTQYF
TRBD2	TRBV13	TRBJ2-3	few	CASSLDAGGVDTQYF
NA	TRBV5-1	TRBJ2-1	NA	CASSSSVEQFF
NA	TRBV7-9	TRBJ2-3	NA	CAGAPSTDTQYF
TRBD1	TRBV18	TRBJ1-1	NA	CASSPHDPTGGVTEAFF
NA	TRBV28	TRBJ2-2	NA	CASRNDGNTGELFF
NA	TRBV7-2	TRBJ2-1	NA	CASSLDPQGYEQFF
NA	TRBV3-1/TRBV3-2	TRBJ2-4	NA	CASSGGSGGKNIQYF
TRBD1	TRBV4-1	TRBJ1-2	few	CASSHTTRDSNYGYTF
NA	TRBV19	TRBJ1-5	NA	CASSLMGDQPQHF
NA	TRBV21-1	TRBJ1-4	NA	CASSMGEDIGNEKLFF
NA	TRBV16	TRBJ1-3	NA	CASSQSTGTGNTIYF
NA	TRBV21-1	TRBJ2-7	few	CASSPSYEQYF
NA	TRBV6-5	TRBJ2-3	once	CASRLSSGTDTQYF
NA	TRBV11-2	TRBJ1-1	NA	CASSPGVFSEAFF
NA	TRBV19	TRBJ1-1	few	CASSGWGVPNTEAFF
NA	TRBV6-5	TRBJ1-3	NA	CASRKDIENTIYF
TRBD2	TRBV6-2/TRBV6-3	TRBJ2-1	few	CASSTRTSGKDEQFF
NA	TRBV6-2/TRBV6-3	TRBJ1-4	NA	CASSQGRTNEKLFF
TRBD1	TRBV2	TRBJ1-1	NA	CASSETGGSRRRLALNTEAFF
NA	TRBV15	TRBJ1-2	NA	CATSRGGVGRGVDGYTF
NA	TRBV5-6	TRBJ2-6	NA	CASSTSGANVLTF
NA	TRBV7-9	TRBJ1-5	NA	CASSMGDYSNQPQHF
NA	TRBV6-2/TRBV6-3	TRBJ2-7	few	CASSYSGQGQQYF
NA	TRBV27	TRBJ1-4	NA	CARRGKPNEKLFF
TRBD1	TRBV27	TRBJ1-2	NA	CASSFGTADGYGYTF
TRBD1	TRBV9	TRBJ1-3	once	CASSVDGQGVNTIYF
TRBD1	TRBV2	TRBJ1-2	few	CASSWDSWSYGYTF
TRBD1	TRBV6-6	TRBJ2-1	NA	CASTYQGGPYNEQFF
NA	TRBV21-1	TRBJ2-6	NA	CASSTARRTSGAPSGANVLTF
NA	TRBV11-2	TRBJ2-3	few	CASSSQGGVSTDTQYF
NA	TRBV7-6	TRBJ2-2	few	CASSLPTGGTENTGELFF
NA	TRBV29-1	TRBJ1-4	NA	CSVLSQGSTNEKLFF
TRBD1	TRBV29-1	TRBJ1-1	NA	CSVEVTGVDTEAFF
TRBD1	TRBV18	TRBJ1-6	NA	CASSPRDSPTWGSPLHF
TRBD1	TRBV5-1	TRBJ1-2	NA	CASSLSWGQTNYGYTF
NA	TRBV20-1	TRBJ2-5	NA	CSASRVGGGGETQYF
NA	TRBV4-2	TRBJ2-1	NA	CASSPGAGNHNEQFF
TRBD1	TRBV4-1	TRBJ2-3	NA	CASSQFSGTGGRDTQYF
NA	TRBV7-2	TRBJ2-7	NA	CASSYRERGEQYF